The 12 T cell receptor beta chains in this list originate from one sample, sequenced in a study of T cell repertoires in cytomegalovirus infection (dated by TCRdb to between 2018 and 2021). The instrument given in TCRdb is Illumina HiSeq 1500. TCRdb reran the public reads through fastp at Q25 and MiXCR, keeping productive beta chains. Every distinct CDR3 protein forms one entry, paired with its most common genes and DNA. The sample yields approximately 700,000 distinct CDR3 sequences; less than 40% were counted once. The ten largest clones capture roughly 2.8% of the sample. The sample comprised PBMCs. The receptor set was obtained from a human donor in good health (CMV status not recorded). Some clones in this sample may be carry-over from other donors' samples.

The V gene is TRBV28, the J gene TRBJ1-2; TRBD1 might be the D (5 bases). V was pared by 3 bases and J by 3 bases, with 11 bases between. The germline gives CDR1 MDHEN, CDR2 SYDVKM. The CDR3 is made up of 14 amino acids. This chain's CDR3 is CASSLPGTYYGYTF. The CDR3 nucleotides are TGTGCCAGCAGTTTGCCGGGGACCTACTATGGCTACACCTTC.

This clonotype has more than one count but fewer than ten. This CDR3 reads CASLDRSSGNTIYF. Here the CDR3 DNA reads TGTGCCAGCCTTGACAGATCCTCTGGAAACACCATATATTTT. The chain is built from TRBV28 and TRBJ1-3; a weak D match, TRBD1 (5 bases). Trimming stripped 8 bases from V and 0 bases from J, with 11 bases between. This CDR3 comprises 14 residues. CDR1 is MDHEN and CDR2 is SYDVKM in the germline V gene.

This rearrangement joins TRBV4-2 to TRBJ2-7, with D unclear. Looked up from germline, CDR1 is LGHNA and CDR2 is YNFKEQ. The ends were cut back, 5 bases at V and 6 bases at J, with 8 bases in the middle. The CDR3 loop spans 11 amino acids. CDR3 in DNA: TGTGCCAGCAGCTTCAATGCCGAGCAGTACTTC. Protein sequence: CASSFNAEQYF.

This chain joins TRBV10-3 and TRBJ2-7, with D unclear. V was cut by 7 bases and J by 5 bases, with 21 bases left in between. The length of the CDR3 is 15 residues. Germline V gene sequence: CDR1 ENHRY, CDR2 SYGVKD. The CDR3: CAIKNVPSSQDEQYF. CDR3 in DNA: TGTGCCATCAAGAATGTGCCATCTAGTCAGGACGAGCAGTACTTC.

The CDR3 nucleotides read TGCAGTGCTAGAGTTGATGAAGCTTTCTTT. Amino acid sequence: CSARVDEAFF. V and J are TRBV20-1 and TRBJ1-1; D unresolved. The CDR3 is 10 amino acids. V was cut by 1 base and J by 7 bases, with 4 bases left in between. Germline CDR1 and CDR2: DFQATT and SNEGSKA (reference sequence).

A few counts support this clonotype. The V gene is TRBV27, the J gene TRBJ1-5; D gene unclear. CDR1 and CDR2 from the germline V gene are MNHEY and SMNVEV (reference sequence). The V end was cut by 5 bases, the J end by 3 bases, with 8 bases between. There are 13 residues in the CDR3. The CDR3 sequence: CASSNGYNQPQHF. CDR3 in DNA: TGTGCCAGCAGTAATGGGTACAATCAGCCCCAGCATTTT.

This clonotype was seen only a few times. CDR3 protein: CASSVLTTENTEAFF. CDR3 DNA sequence: TGTGCCAGTAGTGTTCTGACAACAGAGAACACTGAAGCTTTCTTT. This chain joins TRBV19 and TRBJ1-1; D is uncertain. This CDR3 spans 15 amino acids. Trimming left V 5 bases short and J 1 base short, with 14 bases between. Germline CDR1 LNHDA, CDR2 SQIVND (reference sequence).

This clonotype has more than one count but fewer than ten. V and J are TRBV20-1 and TRBJ1-2; 9 bases align to TRBD1. Germline loops: CDR1 DFQATT, CDR2 SNEGSKA (reference sequence). V dropped 6 bases and J dropped 6; count of bases not matched to a gene: 14. The CDR3 totals 15 residues. DNA of the CDR3: TGCAGTGCCAACCCACCACAGGGGGCGGTCGATGGCTACACCTTC. This encodes CSANPPQGAVDGYTF.

This clonotype was seen just once. The chain joins TRBV20-1 to TRBJ2-6; no reliable D call. Germline V gene sequence: CDR1 DFQATT, CDR2 SNEGSKA (reference sequence). The CDR3 contains 15 residues. V was pared by 5 bases and J by 2 bases, with 13 bases between. The CDR3 here is CSADPPRAGANVLTF. The CDR3 bases are TGCAGTGCTGACCCTCCAAGGGCTGGGGCCAACGTCCTGACTTTC.

As for this clonotype: This likely comes from a read error, as the CDR3 has no conserved phenylalanine or tryptophan at its end. Because the CDR3's place on the DNA is in doubt, the DNA is left out and the CDR3 is given as listed by TCRdb. The chain uses TRBV7-2 and TRBJ2-7; the tabulated D call, TRBD1, remains unverified against the DNA. Inclusive of both ends, the CDR3 amounts to 16 amino acids. Germline CDR1 and CDR2: SGHTA and FQGNSA. The CDR3 loop reads CASSPLIGQGVYEQYL.

This clonotype was picked up a small number of times. The chain carries TRBV19 and TRBJ2-6; D not resolved. This CDR3 spans 14 amino acids. Trimming took off 4 bases at V and 2 bases at J, with 6 bases between the two ends. Germline CDR1 and CDR2: LNHDA and SQIVND (reference sequence). The CDR3 bases are TGTGCCAGTAGTACCGTGGCTGGGGCCAACGTCCTGACTTTC. It codes for CASSTVAGANVLTF. The full variable domain, rest sourced from reference TRBV19 and TRBJ2-6, is DGGITQSPKYLFRKEGQNVTLSCEQNLNHDAMYWYRQDPGQGLRLIYYSQIVNDFQKGDIAEGYSVSREKKESFPLTVTSAQKNPTAFYLCASSTVAGANVLTFGAGSRLTVL.

In its sample, this clonotype was seen once. This chain links TRBV7-2 with TRBJ2-6, with D possibly TRBD1 on 6 matching bases. Trimming stripped 5 bases from V and 2 bases from J, with 19 bases between. The CDR3 length is 18 residues. CDR1 SGHTA and CDR2 FQGNSA come from the germline V gene. The CDR3 loop is CASSKWTGTTTGANVLTF. CDR3 DNA: TGTGCCAGCAGCAAATGGACCGGGACAACCACTGGGGCCAACGTCCTGACTTTC.